Below, 26 T cell receptor beta chains from the same sample are listed, as sequenced in a study of CD4+ T cells in melanoma. Clones were sequenced by immunoSEQ multiplex PCR, and TCRdb holds only the in-frame ones, with some missing. Among under 6,500 clones listed, about 73% were seen once. Sample: cells from a culture (not recorded whether cultured in vitro). Receptor source: a human donor with melanoma.

This chain uses TRBV11-2 with TRBJ2-1; 7 positions match TRBD2. Germline V gives CDR1 SGHAT, CDR2 FQNNGV. CDR3 size: 17 residues. With V trimmed by 5 bases and J by 1 base, 11 bases remained unmatched. The chain's CDR3 is CASSPPFAGVSYNEQFF. The CDR3 DNA is TGTGCCAGCAGCCCACCCTTTGCGGGGGTTTCCTACAATGAGCAGTTCTTC.

The gene calls are TRBV18 and TRBJ2-7; D is ambiguous. Trimming took 2 bases from V and 0 from J, leaving 5 bases between them. Germline V gene lookup returns CDR1 KGHSH and CDR2 LQKENI. The CDR3 contains 13 residues. The CDR3: CASSPTISYEQYF. Here the CDR3 DNA reads TGTGCCAGCTCACCAACCATCTCCTACGAGCAGTACTTC. Based on the CDR3 plus reference TRBV18 and TRBJ2-7, the full variable domain is NAGVMQNPRHLVRRRGQEARLRCSPMKGHSHVYWYRQLPEEGLKFMVYLQKENIIDESGMPKERFSAEFPKEGPSILRIQQVVRGDSAAYFCASSPTISYEQYFGPGTRLTVT.

The CDR3 coding sequence is TGTGCCAGCAGTTACTTCGACAGGGAGTATGGCTACACCTTC. It yields the protein CASSYFDREYGYTF. The chain is built from TRBV6-2 or TRBV6-3 and TRBJ1-2, with 7 nucleotides matching TRBD1. CDR1 and CDR2 (germline): MNHEY, SVGEGT. The V and J ends lost 1 base and 5 bases, in that order; junction bases with no gene match: 4. This CDR3 comprises 14 residues.

The chain is built from TRBV19 and TRBJ1-3; no definite D call. Germline values: CDR1 LNHDA, CDR2 SQIVND (reference sequence). Trimming shortened V by 7 bases and J by 2 bases, and 6 bases separated the two germline ends. This CDR3 region has 12 residues. The CDR3 reads CASMATGNTIYF. For the CDR3, the DNA is TGTGCCAGTATGGCCACTGGAAACACCATATATTTT. The entire variable domain, with the rest obtained from reference TRBV19 and TRBJ1-3, is as follows: DGGITQSPKYLFRKEGQNVTLSCEQNLNHDAMYWYRQDPGQGLRLIYYSQIVNDFQKGDIAEGYSVSREKKESFPLTVTSAQKNPTAFYLCASMATGNTIYFGEGSWLTVV.

This chain joins TRBV12-3 or TRBV12-4 and TRBJ2-2; TRBD1 might be the D (6 bases). This CDR3 comprises 12 residues. V lost 10 bases, J lost 6 bases, and 12 bases lay in between. The CDR3 DNA reads as TGTGCCACCCAGTCAGGGGCCGGGGAGCTGTTTTTT. Encoded protein: CATQSGAGELFF.

The genes are TRBV30 and TRBJ1-1; no firm D call. V shed 4 bases and J shed 4 bases, with 13 bases lying between them. CDR3 length: 13 residues. Germline loops: CDR1 GTSNPN, CDR2 SVGIG (reference sequence). CDR3 coding DNA: TGTGCCTGGACCCCGATGGGCCTCACTGAAGCTTTCTTT. This sequence encodes CAWTPMGLTEAFF.

CDR3 DNA sequence: TGCGCCAGCAGCGCTAACTACGAGCAGTACTTC. Translated, it gives CASSANYEQYF. This sequence joins TRBV5-1 and TRBJ2-7; D is unresolved. Per the germline V gene, CDR1 is SGHRS and CDR2 is YFSETQ. Trimming left V 4 bases short and J 3 bases short, with 5 bases between. CDR3 length equals 11 residues.

The chain joins TRBV7-9 to TRBJ1-1; no clear D gene. V shed 1 base and J shed 0 bases, with 3 bases lying between them. This CDR3 is 13 amino acids long. Germline CDR1 and CDR2: SEHNR and FQNEAQ (reference sequence). CDR3 in DNA: TGTGCCAGCAGCTTAGACGTGAACACTGAAGCTTTCTTT. Protein product: CASSLDVNTEAFF.

The chain links TRBV16 to TRBJ1-1, with D perhaps matching TRBD1 (5 bases). V lost 6 bases to trimming and J lost 1 base, with 9 bases between them. The CDR3 has 13 amino acids. Germline CDR1 and CDR2: KGHSY and FQNENV. Here the CDR3 DNA reads TGTGCCAGCAGTCTGACAGAGAACACTGAAGCTTTCTTT. Its translation is CASSLTENTEAFF.

The V call is TRBV24-1, the J call TRBJ1-1; no clear D. V lost 9 bases to trimming and J lost 3 bases, with 16 bases between them. Germline loops: CDR1 KGHDR, CDR2 SFDVKD. This CDR3 has 14 amino acids. In nucleotides, the CDR3 is TGTGCCACCCTGATCGGCCCGTGGGACACTGAAGCTTTCTTT. Amino acids: CATLIGPWDTEAFF.

By share, this clone ranks as medium-sized. The chain links TRBV14 to TRBJ1-1; D is unresolved. Trimming removed 1 base from V and 5 bases from J, with 8 bases in between. CDR1 and CDR2 (germline): SGHDN, FVKESK. The CDR3 runs to 13 residues. The CDR3 reads CASSQAGWTEAFF. The CDR3, as DNA: TGTGCCAGCAGCCAAGCGGGATGGACTGAAGCTTTCTTT.

J is TRBJ2-2 and V is TRBV2, with no clear D. Germline CDR1 and CDR2: SNHLY and FYNNEI. The CDR3 is made up of 12 amino acids. V was pared by 5 bases and J by 2 bases, with 3 bases between. CDR3 sequence reads: CASSRNTGELFF. Here the CDR3 DNA reads TGTGCCAGCAGTCGAAACACCGGGGAGCTGTTTTTT.

The chain uses TRBV7-9 and TRBJ2-1, with 13 bases aligning to TRBD2. The CDR3 contains 16 residues. Germline loops: CDR1 SEHNR, CDR2 FQNEAQ (reference sequence). V lost 5 bases and J lost 5; bases outside the gene matches: 6. The CDR3 loop is CASSPPGLAGNNEQFF. The CDR3 nucleotides are TGTGCCAGCAGCCCACCGGGACTAGCGGGAAACAATGAGCAGTTCTTC.

This clone is classed as medium-sized. The chain links TRBV18 to TRBJ1-5; D gene uncertain. Germline V CDR1 and CDR2: KGHSH, LQKENI. This CDR3 comprises 17 residues. V lost 2 bases to trimming and J lost 0 bases, with 14 bases between them. CDR3 sequence reads: CASSPDSEGISNQPQHF. The CDR3 coding sequence is TGTGCCAGCTCACCAGATAGTGAAGGAATTAGCAATCAGCCCCAGCATTTT.

Only one count was recorded for this clone. The rearrangement joins TRBV7-9 to TRBJ2-3; perhaps TRBD1 as D (6 bases). V lost 0 bases and J lost 2, with 6 bases in between. The CDR3 runs to 14 residues. Germline V gene data show CDR1 as SEHNR and CDR2 as FQNEAQ (reference sequence). For the CDR3, the DNA is TGTGCCAGCAGCTTAGCGGGGGCCACAGATACGCAGTATTTT. Amino acids: CASSLAGATDTQYF.

The chain links TRBV15 to TRBJ1-2; 10 nucleotides line up with TRBD1. The CDR3 has 15 amino acids. Germline V gene sequence: CDR1 LNHNV, CDR2 YYDKDF (reference sequence). V was pared by 4 bases and J by 5 bases, with 7 bases of the junction left unmatched. CDR3 nucleotide sequence: TGTGCCACCAGCACCGGGGACAGGGGCGGTTATGGCTACACCTTC. Translating gives CATSTGDRGGYGYTF.

The V and J genes are TRBV4-2 and TRBJ2-7; no definite D call. The V gene's germline CDR1 is LGHNA and CDR2 YNFKEQ. V lost 2 bases and J lost 2, with 10 bases in between. The CDR3 covers 14 residues. This chain's CDR3 is CASSQRVEAYEQYF. DNA of the CDR3: TGTGCCAGCAGCCAAAGGGTAGAGGCCTACGAGCAGTACTTC.

The chain carries TRBV9 and TRBJ2-1, with 8 bases identical to TRBD1. V lost 3 bases to trimming and J lost 8 bases; unmatched junction nucleotides: 7. The CDR3 is made up of 14 amino acids. Germline V gene sequence: CDR1 SGDLS, CDR2 YYNGEE. CDR3 sequence: CASSDRTGWDEQFF. The CDR3 bases are TGTGCCAGCAGCGACCGGACAGGGTGGGATGAGCAGTTCTTC.

The rearrangement links TRBV9 to TRBJ2-7; D gene unclear. V gave up 0 bases and J gave up 3 bases, with 4 bases separating them. Germline assignment: CDR1 SGDLS and CDR2 YYNGEE. The CDR3 has 12 amino acids. The CDR3 DNA reads as TGTGCCAGCAGCGTAGGAATCTACGAGCAGTACTTC. This sequence encodes CASSVGIYEQYF.

The chain uses TRBV5-5 and TRBJ1-3; D remains unclear. The CDR3 is 20 amino acids. Per the germline V gene, CDR1 is SGHKS and CDR2 is YYEKEE (reference sequence). Deletions cut 4 bases from V and 0 bases from J, with 26 bases between. The chain's CDR3 is CASSHPAIYRLPSSGNTIYF. CDR3 nucleotides: TGTGCCAGCAGCCACCCAGCTATTTACCGACTCCCGAGCTCTGGAAACACCATATATTTT.

The chain employs TRBV7-2 and TRBJ2-7; D may be TRBD2 (6 bases). This CDR3 has 12 amino acids. The V gene's germline CDR1 is SGHTA and CDR2 FQGNSA. Trimming shortened V by 7 bases and J by 6 bases, and 13 bases separated the two germline ends. The CDR3 DNA is TGTGCCAGCACCAAGGGCGGGGCCGAGCAGTACTTC. It codes for CASTKGGAEQYF.

The CDR3 reads CASSLTSGGDLTDTQYF. The CDR3 DNA reads as TGTGCCAGCAGCCTCACTAGCGGGGGGGATCTGACAGATACGCAGTATTTT. The chain is built from TRBV7-9 and TRBJ2-3; 13 nucleotides align to TRBD2. J lost 3 bases, V lost 5 bases, and 8 bases had no gene match. The CDR3 has 17 amino acids. Per the germline V gene, CDR1 is SEHNR and CDR2 is FQNEAQ (reference sequence). The full variable domain, completed using reference TRBV7-9 and TRBJ2-3, is DTGVSQNPRHKITKRGQNVTFRCDPISEHNRLYWYRQTLGQGPEFLTYFQNEAQLEKSRLLSDRFSAERPKGSFSTLEIQRTEQGDSAMYLCASSLTSGGDLTDTQYFGPGTRLTVL.

The rearrangement joins TRBV18 to TRBJ1-1, with 10 bases matching TRBD1. CDR3 length: 14 amino acids. CDR1 and CDR2 (germline): KGHSH, LQKENI. V trimming: 6 bases; J trimming: 3 bases; junction bases outside the gene matches: 4. The CDR3 reads CASSRDRGDTEAFF. The CDR3 DNA follows: TGTGCCAGCTCGCGGGACAGGGGTGACACTGAAGCTTTCTTT.

The chain recombines TRBV28 with TRBJ2-7, with D hard to call. CDR3 length: 12 residues. Trimming pared 3 bases from V and 0 bases from J, leaving 3 bases between. In germline, CDR1 is MDHEN, CDR2 SYDVKM. The CDR3: CASSFSSYEQYF. CDR3 sequence (DNA): TGTGCCAGCAGTTTCAGCTCCTACGAGCAGTACTTC.

The chain uses TRBV4-1 and TRBJ2-7, with 10 bases that match TRBD1. The germline V gene has CDR1 MGHRA and CDR2 YSYEKL. The CDR3 runs 13 residues. V lost 5 bases, J lost 7 bases, and 5 bases stayed unmatched. The CDR3 region is CASSGTGEREQYF. CDR3 nucleotide sequence: TGCGCCAGCAGCGGGACAGGGGAGAGAGAGCAGTACTTC.

This clone was picked up a small number of times. The CDR3 nucleotides read TGCGCCAGCAGCTTGGATGCGGTAGGGGGAGCGGACACTGAAGCTTTCTTT. It is translated as CASSLDAVGGADTEAFF. The chain links TRBV5-1 to TRBJ1-1, with a weak D call TRBD1 (6 bases). The V end lost 0 bases, the J end lost 3 bases, and 18 bases lay between the germline ends. The CDR3 runs 17 residues. Germline CDR1 is SGHRS and CDR2 is YFSETQ.